This T cell receptor (beta chain) was documented in a study of cytomegalovirus exposure and HLA in healthy donors. Study-wide points: Diagnosis of cytomegalovirus status made by the classifier reportedly showed high specificity and sensitivity. Common viral pathogens seemed, in a later analysis, to connect with several of the most significant clusters. A previous analysis found most TCR beta V segments productive roughly 87% or roughly 30% of the time.

From germline, CDR1 is SGHDT and CDR2 YYEEEE. V was trimmed by 2 bases and J by 1 base, leaving 12 bases between them. CDR3 length equals 15 residues. The PCR had 60 Vbeta and 13 Jbeta primers. Sequencing was performed with immunoSEQ multiplex PCR; in TCRdb, only in-frame clones are kept and a portion is missing. This sample contains approximately 140,000 clones. On this clone: The antigen is unknown.

This TCR derives from a woman aged 50 to 65 in good health and CMV-seronegative. Input material: PBMCs. The V gene is TRBV5-6, the J gene TRBJ1-1, with D unresolved. CDR3 sequence: CASSFTGSGNTEAFF. The DNA of the CDR3 is TGTGCCAGCAGCTTTACTGGGTCGGGGAACACTGAAGCTTTCTTT.